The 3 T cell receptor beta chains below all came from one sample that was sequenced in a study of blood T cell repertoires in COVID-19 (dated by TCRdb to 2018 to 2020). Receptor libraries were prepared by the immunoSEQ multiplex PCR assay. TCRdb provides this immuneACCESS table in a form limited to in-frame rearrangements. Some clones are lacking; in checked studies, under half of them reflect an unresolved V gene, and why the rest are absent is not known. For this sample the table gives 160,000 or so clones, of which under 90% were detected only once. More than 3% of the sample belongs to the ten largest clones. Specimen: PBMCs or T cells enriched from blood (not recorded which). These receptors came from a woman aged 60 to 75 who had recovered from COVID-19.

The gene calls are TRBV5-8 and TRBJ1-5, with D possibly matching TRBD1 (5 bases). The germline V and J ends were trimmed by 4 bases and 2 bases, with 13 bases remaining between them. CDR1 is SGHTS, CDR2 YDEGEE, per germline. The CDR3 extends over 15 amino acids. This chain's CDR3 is CASSPSGRGNQPQHF. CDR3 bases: TGTGCCAGCAGCCCGTCAGGGAGGGGCAATCAGCCCCAGCATTTT.

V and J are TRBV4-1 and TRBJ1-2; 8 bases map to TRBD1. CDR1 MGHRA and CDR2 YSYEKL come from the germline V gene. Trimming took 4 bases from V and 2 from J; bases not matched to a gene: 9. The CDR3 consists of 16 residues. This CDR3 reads CASSPSGGAENYGYTF. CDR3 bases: TGCGCCAGCAGCCCGTCAGGGGGCGCAGAGAACTATGGCTACACCTTC.

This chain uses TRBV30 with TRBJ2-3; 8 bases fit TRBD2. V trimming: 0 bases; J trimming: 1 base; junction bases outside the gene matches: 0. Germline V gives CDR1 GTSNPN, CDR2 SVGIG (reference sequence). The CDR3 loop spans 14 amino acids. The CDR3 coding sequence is TGTGCCTGGAGTGTCGGGGGGGGCACAGATACGCAGTATTTT. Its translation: CAWSVGGGTDTQYF.